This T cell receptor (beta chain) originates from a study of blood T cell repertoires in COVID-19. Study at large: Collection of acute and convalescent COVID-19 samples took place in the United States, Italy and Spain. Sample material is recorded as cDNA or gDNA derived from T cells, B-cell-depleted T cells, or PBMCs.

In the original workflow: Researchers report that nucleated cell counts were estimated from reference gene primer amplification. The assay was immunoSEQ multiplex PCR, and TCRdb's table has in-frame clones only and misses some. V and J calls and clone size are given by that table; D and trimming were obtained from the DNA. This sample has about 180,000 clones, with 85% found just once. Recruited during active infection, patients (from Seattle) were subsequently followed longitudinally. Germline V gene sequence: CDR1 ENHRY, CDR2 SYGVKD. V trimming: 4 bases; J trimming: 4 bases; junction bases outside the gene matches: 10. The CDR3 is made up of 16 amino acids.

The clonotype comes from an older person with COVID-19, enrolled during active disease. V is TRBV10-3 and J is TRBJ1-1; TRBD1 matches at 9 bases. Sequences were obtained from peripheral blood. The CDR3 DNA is TGTGCCATCAGTGCCCTGGGACAGGGTGAGGGCACTGAAGCTTTCTTT. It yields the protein CAISALGQGEGTEAFF.